Listed below are T cell receptor beta chains from one sample, sequenced in a study of blood T cells in healthy people across ages. Each CDR3 protein is one row after TCRdb ran MiXCR on the 5' RACE reads. Of about 400,000 distinct CDR3 sequences in the sample, about 52% were seen once. The specimen sequenced was blood. The receptors were sampled from a man aged 60 to 69 in good health. Both conserved end residues are part of each CDR3. A D gene is named only where the DNA matches it firmly. Not every row has a clone size; where given, it reads once, few, many or a size class.

j_gene: TRBJ1-1; v_gene: TRBV20-1; abundance: -; d_gene: -; len: 13; CDR3aa: CSAPKTTNTEAFF; CDR3nt: TGCAGTGCTCCTAAGACAACGAACACTGAAGCTTTCTTT
j_gene: TRBJ2-6; v_gene: TRBV2; abundance: once; d_gene: -; len: 15; CDR3aa: CASSGNSAGANVLTF; CDR3nt: TGTGCCAGCAGTGGGAATAGTGCTGGGGCCAACGTCCTGACTTTC
j_gene: TRBJ2-1; v_gene: TRBV20-1; abundance: -; d_gene: TRBD2; len: 17; CDR3aa: CSARDQAAGGPLNEQFF; CDR3nt: TGCAGTGCTAGAGATCAGGCAGCGGGAGGGCCGCTCAATGAGCAGTTCTTC
j_gene: TRBJ2-7; v_gene: TRBV28; abundance: -; d_gene: TRBD1; len: 15; CDR3aa: CASSQPGTGFAEQYF; CDR3nt: TGTGCCAGCAGCCAGCCAGGGACAGGTTTTGCCGAGCAGTACTTC
j_gene: TRBJ2-1; v_gene: TRBV2; abundance: -; d_gene: TRBD2; len: 15; CDR3aa: CASSRAGARAGKQFF; CDR3nt: TGTGCCAGCAGTAGAGCGGGGGCGCGCGCCGGAAAGCAGTTCTTC
j_gene: TRBJ2-3; v_gene: TRBV28; abundance: -; d_gene: -; len: 13; CDR3aa: CASSPAHRETQYF; CDR3nt: TGTGCCAGCAGCCCAGCCCACAGGGAAACGCAGTATTTT
j_gene: TRBJ2-7; v_gene: TRBV6-2/TRBV6-3; abundance: -; d_gene: TRBD2; len: 15; CDR3aa: CASRDSSGSFYEQYF; CDR3nt: TGTGCCAGCAGAGATTCTAGCGGGAGCTTCTACGAGCAGTACTTC
j_gene: TRBJ1-5; v_gene: TRBV24-1; abundance: -; d_gene: -; len: 19; CDR3aa: CATSDLQSLGPLSNQPQHF; CDR3nt: TGTGCCACCAGTGATTTGCAAAGTCTCGGCCCTCTCAGCAATCAGCCCCAGCATTTT
j_gene: TRBJ2-3; v_gene: TRBV2; abundance: -; d_gene: TRBD2; len: 18; CDR3aa: CASSDPGLAGGSTDTQYF; CDR3nt: TGTGCCAGCAGTGATCCGGGACTAGCGGGAGGGAGCACAGATACGCAGTATTTT
j_gene: TRBJ2-3; v_gene: TRBV20-1; abundance: few; d_gene: -; len: 13; CDR3aa: CSAGTTRADTQYF; CDR3nt: TGCAGTGCTGGGACAACCCGCGCAGATACGCAGTATTTT
j_gene: TRBJ2-4; v_gene: TRBV28; abundance: -; d_gene: TRBD1; len: 14; CDR3aa: CASSLQTGRNIQYF; CDR3nt: TGTGCCAGCAGTTTACAGACAGGGCGAAACATTCAGTACTTC
j_gene: TRBJ2-3; v_gene: TRBV20-1; abundance: -; d_gene: TRBD2; len: 15; CDR3aa: CNAREVGGGLDTQYF; CDR3nt: TGCAATGCTAGAGAGGTCGGCGGGGGGTTGGATACGCAGTATTTT
j_gene: TRBJ2-1; v_gene: TRBV2; abundance: -; d_gene: TRBD2; len: 14; CDR3aa: CASTWTSGDNEQFF; CDR3nt: TGTGCCAGCACATGGACTAGCGGGGACAATGAGCAGTTCTTC
j_gene: TRBJ2-3; v_gene: TRBV7-2; abundance: -; d_gene: -; len: 16; CDR3aa: CAGSLAPGRSTDTQYF; CDR3nt: TGTGCCGGCAGCTTAGCCCCGGGACGCTCCACAGATACGCAGTATTTT
j_gene: TRBJ2-5; v_gene: TRBV4-3; abundance: few; d_gene: TRBD2; len: 14; CDR3aa: CASSQDGREREQYF; CDR3nt: TGCGCCAGCAGCCAAGACGGGCGGGAGCGGGAGCAGTACTTC
j_gene: TRBJ2-1; v_gene: TRBV7-3; abundance: -; d_gene: TRBD1; len: 13; CDR3aa: CASSSSGGGEQFF; CDR3nt: TGTGCCAGCAGCTCCTCAGGGGGCGGGGAGCAGTTCTTC
j_gene: TRBJ2-5; v_gene: TRBV20-1; abundance: -; d_gene: -; len: 14; CDR3aa: CSARSAGFTETQYF; CDR3nt: TGCAGTGCTAGATCGGCAGGGTTTACCGAGACCCAGTACTTC
j_gene: TRBJ2-3; v_gene: TRBV20-1; abundance: -; d_gene: TRBD2; len: 15; CDR3aa: CSARRIAGSADTQYF; CDR3nt: TGCAGTGCTAGACGGATAGCGGGAAGTGCAGATACGCAGTATTTT
j_gene: TRBJ2-3; v_gene: TRBV20-1; abundance: many; d_gene: -; len: 15; CDR3aa: CSAKPLGGATDTQYF; CDR3nt: TGCAGTGCTAAGCCACTGGGGGGAGCGACAGATACGCAGTATTTT
j_gene: TRBJ1-2; v_gene: TRBV4-3; abundance: -; d_gene: TRBD1; len: 15; CDR3aa: CASSQDAGTGTSYTF; CDR3nt: TGCGCCAGCAGCCAAGATGCCGGGACAGGGACGAGCTACACCTTC
j_gene: TRBJ2-5; v_gene: TRBV5-1; abundance: few; d_gene: TRBD2; len: 15; CDR3aa: CASSLTSGGAKTQYF; CDR3nt: TGCGCCAGCAGCTTGACTAGCGGGGGGGCAAAGACCCAGTACTTC
j_gene: TRBJ2-1; v_gene: TRBV11-2; abundance: once; d_gene: -; len: 14; CDR3aa: CAGAAAAFSNGQFF; CDR3nt: TGTGCTGGCGCGGCAGCTGCTTTCTCCAATGGGCAGTTCTTC
j_gene: TRBJ2-7; v_gene: TRBV12-3/TRBV12-4; abundance: -; d_gene: -; len: 11; CDR3aa: CASRINYEQYF; CDR3nt: TGTGCCAGCAGAATAAACTACGAGCAGTACTTC
j_gene: TRBJ2-4; v_gene: TRBV4-3; abundance: -; d_gene: -; len: 15; CDR3aa: CASSQEAGAQNIQYF; CDR3nt: TGCGCCAGCAGCCAAGAGGCAGGGGCTCAAAACATTCAGTACTTC
j_gene: TRBJ1-6; v_gene: TRBV7-9; abundance: -; d_gene: -; len: 14; CDR3aa: CASSLADGNSPLHF; CDR3nt: TGTGCCAGCAGCTTAGCTGATGGGAATTCACCCCTCCACTTT
j_gene: TRBJ2-5; v_gene: TRBV6-6; abundance: -; d_gene: TRBD1; len: 17; CDR3aa: CASTSRQGASKQETQYF; CDR3nt: TGTGCCAGCACCAGCCGACAGGGGGCGAGTAAGCAAGAGACCCAGTACTTC
j_gene: TRBJ2-5; v_gene: TRBV5-1; abundance: few; d_gene: TRBD2; len: 16; CDR3aa: CASSLGPAGGQETQYF; CDR3nt: TGCGCCAGCAGCTTGGGACCAGCGGGGGGCCAAGAGACCCAGTACTTC
j_gene: TRBJ2-7; v_gene: TRBV30; abundance: -; d_gene: TRBD1; len: 12; CDR3aa: CAWSAQGGEQYF; CDR3nt: TGTGCCTGGAGTGCACAGGGGGGAGAGCAGTACTTC
j_gene: TRBJ2-3; v_gene: TRBV12-3/TRBV12-4; abundance: many; d_gene: -; len: 11; CDR3aa: CASSFGGTQYF; CDR3nt: TGTGCCAGCAGTTTCGGCGGCACGCAGTATTTT
j_gene: TRBJ2-3; v_gene: TRBV7-2; abundance: many; d_gene: TRBD2; len: 16; CDR3aa: CASSLVLAGGLDTQYF; CDR3nt: TGTGCCAGCAGCTTAGTACTAGCGGGGGGGCTAGATACGCAGTATTTT
j_gene: TRBJ2-7; v_gene: TRBV7-2; abundance: -; d_gene: -; len: 15; CDR3aa: CASSPAPGRTYEQYF; CDR3nt: TGTGCCAGCAGCCCCGCCCCGGGACGAACCTACGAGCAGTACTTC
j_gene: TRBJ2-1; v_gene: TRBV6-4; abundance: few; d_gene: TRBD2; len: 16; CDR3aa: CASSEGGSPAYNEQFF; CDR3nt: TGTGCCAGCAGTGAAGGCGGGAGTCCCGCTTACAATGAGCAGTTCTTC
j_gene: TRBJ1-2; v_gene: TRBV12-3/TRBV12-4; abundance: -; d_gene: -; len: 13; CDR3aa: CASSFDGGLGYTF; CDR3nt: TGTGCCAGCAGTTTCGACGGGGGTCTTGGCTACACCTTC
j_gene: TRBJ1-1; v_gene: TRBV20-1; abundance: once; d_gene: -; len: 14; CDR3aa: CSARAGIMNTEAFF; CDR3nt: TGCAGTGCCCGGGCCGGCATAATGAACACTGAAGCTTTCTTT
j_gene: TRBJ2-7; v_gene: TRBV10-3; abundance: -; d_gene: TRBD2; len: 16; CDR3aa: CAITEGTSGRGYEQYF; CDR3nt: TGTGCCATCACGGAGGGGACTAGCGGGAGAGGCTACGAGCAGTACTTC
j_gene: TRBJ2-1; v_gene: TRBV7-2; abundance: few; d_gene: TRBD2; len: 15; CDR3aa: CASSPTSGRSHEQFF; CDR3nt: TGTGCCAGCAGCCCGACTAGCGGGAGGTCCCATGAGCAGTTCTTC
j_gene: TRBJ1-2; v_gene: TRBV5-1; abundance: -; d_gene: TRBD1; len: 14; CDR3aa: CASSPRQGSYGYTF; CDR3nt: TGCGCCAGCAGCCCCCGACAGGGTAGTTATGGCTACACCTTC
j_gene: TRBJ2-7; v_gene: TRBV28; abundance: -; d_gene: -; len: 12; CDR3aa: CASTQEYYEQYF; CDR3nt: TGTGCCAGCACACAGGAGTACTACGAGCAGTACTTC
j_gene: TRBJ2-7; v_gene: TRBV18; abundance: -; d_gene: TRBD2; len: 16; CDR3aa: CASSPRARTSGGEQYF; CDR3nt: TGTGCCAGCTCACCAAGGGCCCGGACTAGCGGGGGCGAGCAGTACTTC
j_gene: TRBJ2-3; v_gene: TRBV18; abundance: -; d_gene: -; len: 15; CDR3aa: CASSPQRSSTDTQYF; CDR3nt: TGTGCCAGCTCGCCGCAGCGGTCTAGCACAGATACGCAGTATTTT
j_gene: TRBJ2-3; v_gene: TRBV20-1; abundance: few; d_gene: TRBD2; len: 15; CDR3aa: CSASPSGRFGLGQYF; CDR3nt: TGCAGTGCTAGCCCTAGCGGGAGATTTGGGCTGGGGCAGTATTTT
j_gene: TRBJ2-7; v_gene: TRBV30; abundance: -; d_gene: -; len: 13; CDR3aa: CAWSVGGPGEQYF; CDR3nt: TGTGCCTGGAGTGTAGGAGGTCCGGGAGAGCAGTACTTC
j_gene: TRBJ2-3; v_gene: TRBV9; abundance: -; d_gene: -; len: 14; CDR3aa: CASSVATRAETQNF; CDR3nt: TGTGCCAGCAGCGTAGCTACAAGGGCAGAAACGCAGAATTTT
j_gene: TRBJ2-1; v_gene: TRBV3-1; abundance: -; d_gene: -; len: 15; CDR3aa: CASSQEGTTLSEQFF; CDR3nt: TGTGCCAGCAGCCAAGAGGGGACCACCTTAAGTGAGCAGTTCTTC
j_gene: TRBJ2-3; v_gene: TRBV27; abundance: once; d_gene: -; len: 16; CDR3aa: CASSLALPIYTDTQYF; CDR3nt: TGTGCCAGCAGTTTAGCATTACCTATTTACACAGATACGCAGTATTTT
j_gene: TRBJ1-5; v_gene: TRBV28; abundance: -; d_gene: -; len: 15; CDR3aa: CASSSTGGGNQPQHF; CDR3nt: TGTGCCAGCAGTTCGACAGGAGGTGGCAATCAGCCCCAGCATTTT
j_gene: TRBJ2-6; v_gene: TRBV7-9; abundance: few; d_gene: -; len: 18; CDR3aa: CASSPIGRTVAGANVLTF; CDR3nt: TGTGCCAGCAGCCCTATCGGGAGGACAGTAGCTGGGGCCAACGTCCTGACTTTC
j_gene: TRBJ2-3; v_gene: TRBV4-3; abundance: -; d_gene: -; len: 16; CDR3aa: CASSQDPLSDTDTQYF; CDR3nt: TGCGCCAGCAGCCAAGATCCCCTTTCCGACACAGATACGCAGTATTTT
j_gene: TRBJ2-3; v_gene: TRBV6-2/TRBV6-3; abundance: few; d_gene: -; len: 13; CDR3aa: CASSYDFPDTQYF; CDR3nt: TGTGCCAGCAGTTACGACTTCCCAGATACGCAGTATTTT
j_gene: TRBJ2-7; v_gene: TRBV28; abundance: -; d_gene: -; len: 14; CDR3aa: CASRPGTATYEQYF; CDR3nt: TGTGCCAGCAGGCCCGGGACGGCTACCTACGAGCAGTACTTC
j_gene: TRBJ1-2; v_gene: TRBV18; abundance: -; d_gene: TRBD1; len: 13; CDR3aa: CASSPDRGGSHTF; CDR3nt: TGTGCCAGCTCACCGGACAGGGGAGGTAGCCACACCTTC
j_gene: TRBJ2-3; v_gene: TRBV5-4; abundance: many; d_gene: -; len: 12; CDR3aa: CASSLEVDTQYF; CDR3nt: TGTGCCAGCAGCCTGGAGGTAGATACGCAGTATTTT
j_gene: TRBJ2-5; v_gene: TRBV10-2; abundance: many; d_gene: TRBD2; len: 15; CDR3aa: CASSGLAGGRETQYF; CDR3nt: TGCGCCAGCAGCGGACTAGCGGGGGGGCGAGAGACCCAGTACTTC
j_gene: TRBJ2-1; v_gene: TRBV18; abundance: few; d_gene: TRBD2; len: 13; CDR3aa: CASSPGTNNEQFF; CDR3nt: TGTGCCAGCTCACCTGGGACTAATAATGAGCAGTTCTTC
j_gene: TRBJ2-3; v_gene: TRBV20-1; abundance: -; d_gene: TRBD2; len: 12; CDR3aa: CSADGGGDLQYF; CDR3nt: TGCAGTGCCGACGGGGGGGGAGATCTGCAGTATTTT